This TCR beta chain was found in a study of T cells in Graves' hyperthyroidism and ophthalmopathy. Overall study context: Peripheral blood was secured at the point of initial diagnosis, before any treatment. Overall study findings and caveats: In the analysis, a 13 V-J model separated ophthalmopathy from stable hyperthyroidism.

TCR beta CDR3 regions were amplified from RNA. The HTBI primer set was used in a first-round RT-PCR of the TCR CDR3. TCRdb independently ran MiXCR on the multiplex PCR reads; one entry per CDR3 protein. The sample gives roughly 750,000 distinct CDR3 sequences, about 17% of which show up once; over 7.5% is in the top ten. A note on this clonotype: The antigen remains undetermined.

The germline V gene has CDR1 MNHEY and CDR2 SVGEGT. The CDR3 totals 17 residues. V shed 2 bases and J 4 bases; nucleotides not matched to a gene: 10. This chain connects TRBV6-2 or TRBV6-3 to TRBJ2-3, with 9 bases fitting TRBD2. This TCR derives from a man younger than 35 with Graves' hyperthyroidism. Sequenced sample: blood. The CDR3 DNA reads as TGTGCCAGCAGTTACCGGAGCATGGGACTAGCCTCAGATACGCAGTATTTT. Amino acid sequence: CASSYRSMGLASDTQYF.